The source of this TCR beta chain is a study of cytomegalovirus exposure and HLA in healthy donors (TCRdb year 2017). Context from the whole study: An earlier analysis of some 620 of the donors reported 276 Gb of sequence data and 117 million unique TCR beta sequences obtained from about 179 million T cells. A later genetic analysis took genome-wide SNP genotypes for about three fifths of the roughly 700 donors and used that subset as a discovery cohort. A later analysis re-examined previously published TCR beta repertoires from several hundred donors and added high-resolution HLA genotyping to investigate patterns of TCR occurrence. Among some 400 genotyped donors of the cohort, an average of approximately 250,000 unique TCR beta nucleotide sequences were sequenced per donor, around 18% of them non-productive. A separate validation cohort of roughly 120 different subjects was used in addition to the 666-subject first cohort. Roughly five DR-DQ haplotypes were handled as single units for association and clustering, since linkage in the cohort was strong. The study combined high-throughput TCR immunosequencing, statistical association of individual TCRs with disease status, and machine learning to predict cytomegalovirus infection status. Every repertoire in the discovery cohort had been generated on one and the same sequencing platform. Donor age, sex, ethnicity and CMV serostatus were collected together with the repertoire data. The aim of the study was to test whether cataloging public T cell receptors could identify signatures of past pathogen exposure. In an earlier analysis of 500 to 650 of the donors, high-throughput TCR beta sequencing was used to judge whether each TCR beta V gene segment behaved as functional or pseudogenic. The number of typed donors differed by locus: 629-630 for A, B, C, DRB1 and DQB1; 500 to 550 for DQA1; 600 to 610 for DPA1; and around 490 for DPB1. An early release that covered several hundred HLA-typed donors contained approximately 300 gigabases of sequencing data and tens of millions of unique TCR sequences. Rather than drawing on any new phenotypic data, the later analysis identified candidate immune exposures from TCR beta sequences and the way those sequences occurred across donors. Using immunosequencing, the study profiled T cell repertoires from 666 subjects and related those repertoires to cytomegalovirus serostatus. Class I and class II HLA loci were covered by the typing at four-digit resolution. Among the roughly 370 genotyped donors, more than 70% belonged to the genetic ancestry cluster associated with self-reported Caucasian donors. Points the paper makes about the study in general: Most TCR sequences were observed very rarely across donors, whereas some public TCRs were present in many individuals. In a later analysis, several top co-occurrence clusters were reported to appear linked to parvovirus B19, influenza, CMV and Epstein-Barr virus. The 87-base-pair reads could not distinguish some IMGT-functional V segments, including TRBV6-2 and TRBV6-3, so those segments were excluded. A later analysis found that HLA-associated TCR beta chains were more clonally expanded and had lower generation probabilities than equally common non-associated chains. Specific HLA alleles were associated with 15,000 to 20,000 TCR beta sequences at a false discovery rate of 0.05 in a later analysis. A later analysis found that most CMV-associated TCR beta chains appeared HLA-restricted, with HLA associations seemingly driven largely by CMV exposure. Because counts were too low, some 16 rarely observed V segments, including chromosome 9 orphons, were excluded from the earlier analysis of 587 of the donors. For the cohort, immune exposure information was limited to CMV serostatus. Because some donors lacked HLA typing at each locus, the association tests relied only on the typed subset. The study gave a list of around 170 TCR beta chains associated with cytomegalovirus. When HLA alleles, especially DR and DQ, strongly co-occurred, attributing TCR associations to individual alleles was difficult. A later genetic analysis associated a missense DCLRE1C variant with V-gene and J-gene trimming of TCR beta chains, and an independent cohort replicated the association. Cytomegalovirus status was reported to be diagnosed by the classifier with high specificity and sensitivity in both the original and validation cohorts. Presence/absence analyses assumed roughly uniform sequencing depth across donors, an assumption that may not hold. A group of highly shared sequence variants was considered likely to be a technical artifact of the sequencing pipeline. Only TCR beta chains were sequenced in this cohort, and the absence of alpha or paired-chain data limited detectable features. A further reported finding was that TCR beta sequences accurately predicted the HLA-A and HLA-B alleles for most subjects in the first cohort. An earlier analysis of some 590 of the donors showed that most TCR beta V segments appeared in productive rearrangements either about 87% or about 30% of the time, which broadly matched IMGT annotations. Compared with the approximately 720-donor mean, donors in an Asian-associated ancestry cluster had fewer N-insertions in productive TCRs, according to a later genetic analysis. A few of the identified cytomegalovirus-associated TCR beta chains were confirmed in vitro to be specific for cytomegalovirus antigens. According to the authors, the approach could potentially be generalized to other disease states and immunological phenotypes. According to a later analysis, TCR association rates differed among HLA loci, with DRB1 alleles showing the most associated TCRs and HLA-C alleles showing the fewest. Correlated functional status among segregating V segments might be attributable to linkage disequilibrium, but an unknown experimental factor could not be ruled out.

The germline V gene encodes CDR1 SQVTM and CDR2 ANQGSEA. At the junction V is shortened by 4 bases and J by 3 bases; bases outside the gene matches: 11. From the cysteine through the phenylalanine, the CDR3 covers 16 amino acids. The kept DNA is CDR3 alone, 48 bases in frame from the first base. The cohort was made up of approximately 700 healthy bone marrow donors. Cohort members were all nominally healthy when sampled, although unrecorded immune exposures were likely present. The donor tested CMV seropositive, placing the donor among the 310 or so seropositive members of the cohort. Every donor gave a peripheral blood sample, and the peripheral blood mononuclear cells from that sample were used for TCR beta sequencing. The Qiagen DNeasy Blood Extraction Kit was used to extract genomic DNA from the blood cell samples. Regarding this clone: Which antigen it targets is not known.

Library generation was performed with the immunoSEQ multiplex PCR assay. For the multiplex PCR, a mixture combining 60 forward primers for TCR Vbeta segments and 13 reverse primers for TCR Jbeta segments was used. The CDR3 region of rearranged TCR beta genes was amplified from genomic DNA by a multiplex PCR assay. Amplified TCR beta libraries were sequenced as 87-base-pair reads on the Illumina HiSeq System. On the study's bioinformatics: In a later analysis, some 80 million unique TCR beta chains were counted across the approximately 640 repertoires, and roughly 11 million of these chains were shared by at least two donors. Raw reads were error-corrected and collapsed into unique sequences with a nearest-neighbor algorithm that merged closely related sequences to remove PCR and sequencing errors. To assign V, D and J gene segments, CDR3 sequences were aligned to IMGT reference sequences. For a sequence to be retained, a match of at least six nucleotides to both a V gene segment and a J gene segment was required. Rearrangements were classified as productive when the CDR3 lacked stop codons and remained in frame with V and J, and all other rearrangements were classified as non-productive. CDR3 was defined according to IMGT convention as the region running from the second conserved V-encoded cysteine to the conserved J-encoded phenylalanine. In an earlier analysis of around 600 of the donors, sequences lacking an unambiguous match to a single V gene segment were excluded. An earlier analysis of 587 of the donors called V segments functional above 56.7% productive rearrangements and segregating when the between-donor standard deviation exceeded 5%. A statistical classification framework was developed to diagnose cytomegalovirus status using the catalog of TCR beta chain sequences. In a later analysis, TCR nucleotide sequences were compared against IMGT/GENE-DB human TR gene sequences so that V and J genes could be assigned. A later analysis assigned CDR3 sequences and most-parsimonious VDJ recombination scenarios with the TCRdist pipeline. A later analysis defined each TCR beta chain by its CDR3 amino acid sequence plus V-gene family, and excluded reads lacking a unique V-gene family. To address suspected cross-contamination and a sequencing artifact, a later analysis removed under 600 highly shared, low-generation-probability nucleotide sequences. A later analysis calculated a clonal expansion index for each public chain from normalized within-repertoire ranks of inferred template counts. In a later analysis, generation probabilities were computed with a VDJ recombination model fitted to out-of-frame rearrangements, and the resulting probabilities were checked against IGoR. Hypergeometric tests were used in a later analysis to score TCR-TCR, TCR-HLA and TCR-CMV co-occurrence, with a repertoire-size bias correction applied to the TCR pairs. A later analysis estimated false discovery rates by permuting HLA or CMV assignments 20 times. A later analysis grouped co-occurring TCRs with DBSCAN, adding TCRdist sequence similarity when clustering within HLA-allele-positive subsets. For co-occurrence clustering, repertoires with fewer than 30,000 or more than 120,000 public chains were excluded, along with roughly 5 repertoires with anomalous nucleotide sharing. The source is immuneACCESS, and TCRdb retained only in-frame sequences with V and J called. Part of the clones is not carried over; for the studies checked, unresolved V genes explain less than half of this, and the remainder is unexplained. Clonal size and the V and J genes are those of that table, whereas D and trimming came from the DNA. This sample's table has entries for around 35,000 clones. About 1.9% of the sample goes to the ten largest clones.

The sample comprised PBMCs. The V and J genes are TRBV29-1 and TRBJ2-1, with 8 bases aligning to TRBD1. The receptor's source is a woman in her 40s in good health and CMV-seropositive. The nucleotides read TGCAGCGTTGTTCCTTCCGAACAGGGGGACTACAATGAGCAGTTCTTC. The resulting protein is CSVVPSEQGDYNEQFF.